The 4 T cell receptor beta chains given below trace back to one sample, sequenced in a study of T cell responses to AZD1222 COVID-19 vaccine (dated by TCRdb to 2020 to 2023). Reading the label with the study, this specimen's time point is: about 28 days (+/-7) after the second vaccine dose. Libraries were made using the immunoSEQ multiplex PCR assay. Not all clones reach the TCRdb copy of this immuneACCESS table, which keeps in-frame sequences only. Checked studies attribute under half of the gap to unresolved V genes and leave the rest unexplained. The table for this sample lists 110,000 to 150,000 clones; about 92% of them were counted only once. The top ten clonotypes cover more than 3% of the sample. Sequencing was performed on peripheral blood, taken 28 days after the second AZD1222 dose. The receptor set was obtained from an adult who received the AZD1222 COVID-19 vaccine.

The table lists this clone with a count of one. The V call is TRBV12-3 or TRBV12-4, the J call TRBJ1-2; no definite D call. Trimming took off 5 bases at V and 8 bases at J, with 12 bases between the two ends. The length of the CDR3 is 12 residues. As DNA, the CDR3 is TGTGCCAGCAGTCCGGAGATCGGCGGCTACACCTTC. It specifies CASSPEIGGYTF.

The rearrangement uses TRBV20-1 and TRBJ1-2; no definite D call. Germline V gives CDR1 DFQATT, CDR2 SNEGSKA (reference sequence). This CDR3 is 11 amino acids long. V was clipped by 1 base and J by 7 bases, with 7 bases between them. The CDR3 nucleotides read TGCAGTGCTAGAGGCCCCCGTGGCTACACCTTC. Its protein is CSARGPRGYTF.

The rearrangement links TRBV20-1 to TRBJ2-1, with 7 bases aligning to TRBD2. Germline trimming cut 3 bases from V and 6 bases from J; bases unmatched to any gene: 11. Germline CDR1 and CDR2: DFQATT and SNEGSKA (reference sequence). This CDR3 comprises 15 residues. The CDR3 coding sequence is TGCAGTGCTAGTGAGGTTACCGGGACTATCAATGAGCAGTTCTTC. It encodes CSASEVTGTINEQFF.

The chain is built from TRBV6-5 and TRBJ2-7; D gene ambiguous. CDR1 MNHEY and CDR2 SVGAGI come from the germline V gene. This CDR3 contains 14 residues. Deletions cut 0 bases from V and 0 bases from J, with 6 bases between. The CDR3: CASSYSRDSYEQYF. CDR3 DNA sequence: TGTGCCAGCAGTTACTCGCGAGACTCCTACGAGCAGTACTTC.